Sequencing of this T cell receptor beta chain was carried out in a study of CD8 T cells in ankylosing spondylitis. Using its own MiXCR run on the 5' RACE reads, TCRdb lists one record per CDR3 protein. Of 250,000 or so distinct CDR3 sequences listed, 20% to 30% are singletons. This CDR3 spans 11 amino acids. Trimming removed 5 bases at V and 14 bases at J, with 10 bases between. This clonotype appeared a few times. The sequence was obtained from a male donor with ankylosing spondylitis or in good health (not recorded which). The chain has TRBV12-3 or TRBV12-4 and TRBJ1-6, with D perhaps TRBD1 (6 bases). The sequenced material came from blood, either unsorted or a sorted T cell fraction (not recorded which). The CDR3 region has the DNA TGTGCCAGCAGTAACTACAGGGCCCTCCACTTT. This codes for CASSNYRALHF.